Sequencing of this T cell receptor (beta chain) was carried out in a study of glioma-infiltrating T cells (dated by TCRdb to 2016 to 2018). The study in broad terms: Low-grade gliomas were represented by WHO grade II oligodendrogliomas or astrocytomas, and glioblastomas were represented by WHO grade IV tumors that were sampled at initial rather than recurrent diagnosis. Glioma patients received dexamethasone for six or fewer days before surgery. Sequencing coverage of roughly 4.5- to 11-fold of 1.1 million or so peripheral T cells was targeted for blood libraries. Sequencing of TCR alpha- and beta-chain repertoires was performed on glioma tissue, on non-neoplastic brain tissue, and on matched peripheral blood mononuclear cells. To gauge divergence between tissue and blood T-cell populations, every tissue-infiltrating repertoire was compared against the peripheral blood repertoire from the same patient. The paired cohort was made up of three low-grade glioma patients, several primary glioblastoma patients and three non-glioma patients who contributed non-neoplastic brain tissue.

Immediately after resection, surgical brain or tumor specimens were cryofrozen in liquid nitrogen, and peripheral blood cells were collected at the same time. Remarks on this clonotype: What antigen it recognizes has not been identified. Per-base quality was not reported, and no clone a single base away is much larger than it.

CDR1 and CDR2 were assigned from the germline V gene (reference sequence) as LNHDA and SQIVND. The CDR3 runs 15 amino acids, cysteine and phenylalanine included. Of the read, only the CDR3 DNA is kept; its 45 bases are in frame from base 1. V loses 7 bases at its end and J loses 1 base; junction bases beyond the gene matches: 9. Study-level results and caveats: A signature set of shared blood CDR3 motifs marked patients with low tissue-blood divergence and was depleted in highly divergent patients. Group comparisons rested on small numbers: three non-neoplastic, three low-grade glioma and 7 or 8 glioblastoma patients. Tissue and blood shared very few CDR3 sequences, a result attributed to high CDR3 diversity and limited sampling. VJ-independent divergence between tissue and blood was found to be below expectation in non-neoplastic patients but above expectation in all gliomas, particularly low-grade gliomas.

TCR alpha and beta CDR3 regions were amplified with the iRepertoire nested amplicon-rescue multiplex PCR (arm-PCR) platform from RNA. The input for one-step reverse transcription and amplification was about 100-450 ng of tissue mRNA or PBMC total RNA. Following bead purification, Illumina adapters were added by a secondary multiplex PCR, and the libraries were gel-purified between 200 and 400 bp. Demultiplexing relied on internal 6-nucleotide barcodes carried by the libraries. The libraries were sequenced on an Illumina MiSeq using 2x220 or 2x250 nucleotide paired-end reads. On the study's bioinformatics: FLASH 1.2.11 was used to merge paired reads, and BWA-MEM then aligned the reads to the GRCh37 human genome before TRA and TRB reads were extracted. V and J assignment used an IMGT-derived reference of cassette sequences and CDR3 motifs that included pseudogenes. Three-frame translation of reads was performed, and productive CDR3s were defined as those with a C...FGXG motif and no stop codons. Unique combinations of V-J cassette pair and CDR3 amino acid sequence were defined as clonotypes. Filtering of reads was based on Hamming distance, with the threshold set by the sequence error rate of each sample in mapped regions. Starting from the raw public reads, TCRdb applied fastp trimming at Q25, assembled clones with MiXCR and retained in-frame beta chains. For every CDR3 protein sequence, its rows merge into one entry that carries the most common genes and DNA. The V and J calls reflect TCRdb's pipeline rather than the authors' work. Present in this sample are 300,000 to 450,000 distinct CDR3 sequences, 41% of which were seen just once. About 11% of the sample is taken by the ten largest.

The V and J genes are TRBV19 and TRBJ1-1, and 7 bases in between align with TRBD1. The origin of this receptor is a human donor with low-grade glioma or glioblastoma, undergoing nonglioma brain surgery, or in good health (not recorded which). Sequenced material: glioma tissue, nonneoplastic brain tissue, or PBMCs (not recorded which). The nucleotide sequence reads as follows: TGTGCCAGTAACGACAGGGTGAGGGGGAACACTGAAGCTTTCTTT. It translates to CASNDRVRGNTEAFF.